The T cell receptor beta chain under discussion was sequenced for a study of CD8 T cells in Susac syndrome. A quantity of about 0.5 to 1 ug RNA underwent reverse transcription using random hexamers. Amplification of TCR beta CDR3 spanned 54 Vbeta and 13 Jbeta via immunoSEQ multiplex PCR. One entry per CDR3 protein, called by TCRdb with MiXCR from the immunoSEQ multiplex PCR reads. The sample comprises approximately 100,000 distinct CDR3 sequences, roughly 96% of which are singletons, and 0.096% rests with the top ten. Germline V lookup: CDR1 SNHLY, CDR2 FYNNEI. Losses at the gene ends were 0 bases for V and 5 bases for J; bases not matched to a gene: 5. This CDR3 is built from 17 residues.

The chain couples TRBV2 to TRBJ2-3, with 13 bases lining up with TRBD2. The sample was CD4+ T cells from PBMCs. The source of this sequence is a human donor in good health. CDR3 DNA sequence: TGTGCCAGCAGTGAAGCGTCACGACTAGCGGGAGGAGATACGCAGTATTTT. Encoded protein: CASSEASRLAGGDTQYF.